This record looks at one TCR beta chain sequence and its context. The antigen is not known. This may be a read error, as it is one base from a much larger clone. Germline V CDR1 and CDR2: SGHNT, YYREEE (reference sequence). CDR3 length: 13 residues. TCR beta CDR3 regions were amplified from RNA transcripts. First-round RT-PCR used HTBI primers; second-round multiplex PCR followed. TCRdb fed the multiplex PCR reads into MiXCR, producing one record per CDR3 protein. Here the sample spans about 590,000 distinct CDR3 sequences, less than 40% being singletons. These data originate in a study of Graves' ophthalmopathy and Graves' hyperthyroidism. Study results and caveats: Ophthalmopathy progression predictions by the model showed about 72% specificity and approximately 69% sensitivity.

This TCR was recovered from an adult man with Graves' hyperthyroidism. Sequencing was done on a sample of peripheral blood or thyroid tissue (not recorded which). The V gene is TRBV5-4, the J gene TRBJ2-5; D unclear. The CDR3 loop is CSSTLGYNQTQYF. The CDR3 nucleotides are TGTTCCAGCACCTTGGGATATAACCAGACCCAGTACTTC.